The 4 T cell receptor beta chains in this list originate from one sample, sequenced in a study of siplizumab effects on memory and regulatory T cells. Method: immunoSEQ multiplex PCR; TCRdb's copy keeps in-frame clones and lacks some. The repertoire holds approximately 94,000 clones, with roughly 97% as singletons. The sample comprised naive CD4+ T cells sorted from blood. Every receptor here comes from a human donor in good health.

The chain joins TRBV5-1 to TRBJ2-1; possible D gene TRBD1, 6 bases. Germline loops: CDR1 SGHRS, CDR2 YFSETQ. V was shortened by 4 bases and J by 4 bases, with 12 bases between the two germline ends. This CDR3 region has 14 residues. DNA for the CDR3: TGCGCCAGCAGCCCGGACAGAGAATACAATGAGCAGTTCTTC. It yields the protein CASSPDREYNEQFF.

The chain links TRBV10-3 to TRBJ2-7; a possible D gene is TRBD1 (5 bases). Germline values: CDR1 ENHRY, CDR2 SYGVKD. V lost 2 bases to trimming and J lost 2 bases, with 10 bases between them. The CDR3 extends over 14 amino acids. This CDR3 reads CAISERGSTYEQYF. The CDR3 coding sequence is TGTGCCATCAGTGAGAGGGGCAGCACCTACGAGCAGTACTTC.

This chain links TRBV7-2 with TRBJ1-2; D may be TRBD1 (6 bases). Germline CDR1 is SGHTA and CDR2 is FQGNSA. Trimming cost V 1 base and J 8 bases, with 17 bases left between them. The length of the CDR3 is 15 residues. CDR3 residues: CASSLVFIGTRGYTF. The CDR3 DNA sequence: TGTGCCAGCAGCTTAGTCTTTATTGGGACAAGGGGCTACACCTTC.

This chain uses TRBV28 with TRBJ2-2; a possible D gene is TRBD2 (6 bases). V lost 7 bases, J lost 1 base, and 16 bases lay in between. Germline lookup yields CDR1 MDHEN and CDR2 SYDVKM. The CDR3 is made up of 16 amino acids. CDR3 region: CASTLRGRENTGELFF. The DNA of the CDR3 is TGTGCCAGCACTCTGCGGGGTAGGGAGAACACCGGGGAGCTGTTTTTT.